Following are 8 T cell receptor beta chains from one sample sequenced in a study of PD-1 blockade in mismatch repair-deficient tumors. Sequenced by immunoSEQ multiplex PCR; TCRdb stores in-frame clones only, minus some. The table has around 30,000 clones, more than 70% seen once. The material sequenced was PBMCs, taken roughly 6 weeks after starting pembrolizumab. The receptors come from an adult with mismatch repair-deficient cancer.

V usage is TRBV6-5 and J usage is TRBJ1-5; 9 bases match TRBD1. The CDR3 contains 14 residues. Germline CDR1 is MNHEY and CDR2 is SVGAGI. The V and J ends lost 4 bases and 6 bases, in that order; junction bases with no gene match: 4. CDR3: CASSWTGASQPQHF. The CDR3 bases are TGTGCCAGCAGTTGGACAGGGGCTAGTCAGCCCCAGCATTTT.

This sequence joins TRBV29-1 and TRBJ2-2; no definite D call. The CDR3 is made up of 14 amino acids. Trimming cost V 4 bases and J 4 bases, with 13 bases left between them. Germline V lookup: CDR1 SQVTM, CDR2 ANQGSEA. The CDR3 region is CSVAVRRSTGELFF. The CDR3, as DNA: TGCAGCGTTGCAGTCCGCCGAAGCACCGGGGAGCTGTTTTTT.

The chain has TRBV5-1 and TRBJ2-1; 8 nucleotides match TRBD2. The CDR3 is 16 amino acids. CDR1 and CDR2 (germline): SGHRS, YFSETQ. Trimming at V came to 4 bases and at J to 0 bases, leaving 6 bases not matched to a gene. CDR3 protein: CASSRTSGSSYNEQFF. The CDR3 coding sequence is TGCGCCAGCAGCCGGACGAGCGGGAGCTCCTACAATGAGCAGTTCTTC.

The V and J genes are TRBV29-1 and TRBJ1-1; 7 bases align to TRBD1. This CDR3 has 12 residues. V gave up 4 bases and J gave up 5 bases; unmatched junction bases: 4. Germline values: CDR1 SQVTM, CDR2 ANQGSEA. The DNA of the CDR3 is TGCAGCGTTGGGGACAGACAGACTGAAGCTTTCTTT. Encoded protein: CSVGDRQTEAFF.

The chain recombines TRBV15 with TRBJ2-1, with 9 bases lining up with TRBD2. V trimming: 0 bases; J trimming: 6 bases; junction bases outside the gene matches: 9. This CDR3 contains 17 residues. Germline-derived CDR1 and CDR2 are LNHNV and YYDKDF (reference sequence). As DNA, the CDR3 is TGTGCCACCAGCAGAGATATGCTAGCGGGGCTGAGCAATGAGCAGTTCTTC. Translated, it gives CATSRDMLAGLSNEQFF.

The rearrangement joins TRBV6-1 to TRBJ2-7; 9 nucleotides match TRBD2. Germline V lookup: CDR1 MNHNS, CDR2 SASEGT. This CDR3 contains 15 residues. The ends lost 6 bases at V and 5 bases at J; junction bases unmatched: 11. The CDR3 region is CASRQGLSGSDEQYF. DNA for the CDR3: TGTGCCAGCAGGCAAGGGCTTAGCGGGAGCGACGAGCAGTACTTC.

The chain joins TRBV4-1 to TRBJ2-5; 8 bases are shared with TRBD2. Germline CDR1 reads MGHRA; CDR2 reads YSYEKL. Trimming cost V 4 bases and J 5 bases; bases outside gene matches: 9. The CDR3 is 15 residues long. CDR3 DNA sequence: TGCGCCAGCAGCCCGGTCGGACTAGCCCCCGAGACCCAGTACTTC. Protein: CASSPVGLAPETQYF.

V gene TRBV10-3 combines with J gene TRBJ1-1, with D tentatively TRBD1 (6 bases). Germline V gene data show CDR1 as ENHRY and CDR2 as SYGVKD. The V and J ends lost 2 bases and 5 bases respectively, with 15 bases between them. This CDR3 is 15 amino acids long. CDR3 in DNA: TGTGCCATCAGTGAGGGGGGAGGGGGTGGGACTGAAGCTTTCTTT. It encodes CAISEGGGGGTEAFF.